One TCR beta chain is described in this entry. Its antigen is still unknown. Here immunoSEQ multiplex PCR was the method, and the copy in TCRdb shows in-frame clones only, minus some. The data contain about 180,000 clones, under 95% of them singletons. These data originate in a study of T cell responses to AZD1222 COVID-19 vaccine. Findings and limits, study-wide: The CD4 TCRs associated with vaccination extended across spike and predominated at 160-218 and 743-854.

The CDR3 is 14 amino acids. The V and J ends lost 4 bases and 8 bases respectively, with 12 bases between them. Per the germline V gene, CDR1 is KGHSH and CDR2 is LQKENI. This sequence joins TRBV18 and TRBJ1-6; D not certain. The source was peripheral blood, collected 28 days after the second AZD1222 dose. The receptor comes from an adult who received the AZD1222 COVID-19 vaccine. The CDR3 coding sequence is TGTGCCAGCTCACAAGAGGAGCGGGATTCACCCCTCCACTTT. Residues: CASSQEERDSPLHF.